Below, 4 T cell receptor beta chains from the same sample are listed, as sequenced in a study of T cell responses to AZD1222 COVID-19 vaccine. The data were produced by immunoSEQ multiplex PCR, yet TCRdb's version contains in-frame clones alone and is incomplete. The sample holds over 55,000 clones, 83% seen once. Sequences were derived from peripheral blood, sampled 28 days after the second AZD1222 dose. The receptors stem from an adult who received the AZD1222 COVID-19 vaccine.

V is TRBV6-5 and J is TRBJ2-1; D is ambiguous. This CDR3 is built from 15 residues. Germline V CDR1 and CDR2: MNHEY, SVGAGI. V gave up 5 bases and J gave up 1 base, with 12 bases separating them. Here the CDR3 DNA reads TGTGCCAGCAGTACACAGCGTTCTTCCTACAATGAGCAGTTCTTC. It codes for CASSTQRSSYNEQFF.

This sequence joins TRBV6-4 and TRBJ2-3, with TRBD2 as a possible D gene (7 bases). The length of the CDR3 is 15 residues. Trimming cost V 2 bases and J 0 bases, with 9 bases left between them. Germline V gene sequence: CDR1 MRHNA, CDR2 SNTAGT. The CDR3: CASSDGGASTDTQYF. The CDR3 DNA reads TGTGCCAGCAGTGACGGGGGGGCTAGCACAGATACGCAGTATTTT.

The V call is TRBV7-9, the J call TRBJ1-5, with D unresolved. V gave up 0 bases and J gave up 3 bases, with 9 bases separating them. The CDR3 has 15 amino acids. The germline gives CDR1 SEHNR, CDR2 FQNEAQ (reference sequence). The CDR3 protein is CASSLAAGINQPQHF. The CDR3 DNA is TGTGCCAGCAGCTTAGCAGCGGGGATCAATCAGCCCCAGCATTTT.

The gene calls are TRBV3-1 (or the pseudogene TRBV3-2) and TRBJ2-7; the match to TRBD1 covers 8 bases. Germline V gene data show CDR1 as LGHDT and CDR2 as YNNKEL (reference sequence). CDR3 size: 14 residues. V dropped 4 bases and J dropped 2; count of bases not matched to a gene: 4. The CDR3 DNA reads TGTGCCAGCAGCCCCGGACAGGGAACCTACGAGCAGTACTTC. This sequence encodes CASSPGQGTYEQYF.